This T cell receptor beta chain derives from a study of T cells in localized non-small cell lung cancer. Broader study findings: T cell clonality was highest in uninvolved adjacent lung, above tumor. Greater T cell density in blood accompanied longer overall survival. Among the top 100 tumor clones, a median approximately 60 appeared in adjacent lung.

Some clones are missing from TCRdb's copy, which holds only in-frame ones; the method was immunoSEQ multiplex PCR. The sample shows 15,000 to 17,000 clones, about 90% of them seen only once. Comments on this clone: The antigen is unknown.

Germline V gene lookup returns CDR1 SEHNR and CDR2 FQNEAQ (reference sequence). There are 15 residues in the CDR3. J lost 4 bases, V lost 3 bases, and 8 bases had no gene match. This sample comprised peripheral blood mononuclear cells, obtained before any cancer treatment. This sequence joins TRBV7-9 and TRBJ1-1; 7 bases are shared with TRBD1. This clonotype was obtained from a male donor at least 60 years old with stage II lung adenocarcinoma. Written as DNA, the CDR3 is TGTGCCAGCAGCTTTACAGGGGCAGTGGGCACTGAAGCTTTCTTT. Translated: CASSFTGAVGTEAFF.